This T cell receptor (beta chain) was recovered during a study of beta chain features in type 1 diabetes. Turning to the study itself: No patient-donor differences in age, gender, total cells or subset yield. The study examined roughly 100 million sorted cells across all samples.

A heparinised blood draw that averaged around 100 mL was obtained once from each donor. Purity of each sorted population was above 95%. Findings and caveats of the study: Shortening of TCRB CDR3s, moderate but significant, appeared in all four CD4+ subsets of Type 1 diabetes patients.

CDR1 KGHSH and CDR2 LQKENI come from the germline V gene. The V end was cut by 0 bases, the J end by 6 bases, with 12 bases between. The CDR3 has 14 amino acids. Remarks on this clone: Its specificity is unknown.

As every portion of the isolated RNA was reverse transcribed, the sequencing read expressed TCRB transcripts. TCRdb's copy holds only in-frame clones and misses some; the assay was immunoSEQ multiplex PCR. The table records some 150,000 clones, about an eighth of them present only once. J is TRBJ2-7 and V is TRBV18; D possibly corresponds to TRBD2 (6 bases). The receptor was derived from a man between 18 and 35 years old with type 1 diabetes. Sequenced material: central memory CD4+ T cells from blood. CDR3 in DNA: TGTGCCAGCTCACCACCTTCCGGGGGAGGCGAGCAGTACTTC. Protein sequence: CASSPPSGGGEQYF. The full variable domain, with the rest looked up from reference TRBV18 and TRBJ2-7, is NAGVMQNPRHLVRRRGQEARLRCSPMKGHSHVYWYRQLPEEGLKFMVYLQKENIIDESGMPKERFSAEFPKEGPSILRIQQVVRGDSAAYFCASSPPSGGGEQYFGPGTRLTVT.